This T cell receptor beta chain was sequenced in a study of blood T cell repertoires in COVID-19. The ends lost 5 bases at V and 6 bases at J; junction bases unmatched: 10. The CDR3 is 14 amino acids. The germline CDR1 and CDR2 sequences are LNHDA and SQIVND (reference sequence). As processed by the authors: Using reference gene primer amplification, nucleated cell counts were estimated. The data were produced by immunoSEQ multiplex PCR, yet TCRdb's version contains in-frame clones alone and is incomplete. V, J and clone size derive from that table, while D and trimming were established from the DNA sequence. Seen here are under 75,000 clones, roughly three quarters observed once, and the top ten hold around 5.4%.

The sequence was obtained from a woman in her 70s with acute or convalescent COVID-19. The material sequenced was peripheral blood. The V and J genes are TRBV19 and TRBJ2-7; 7 nucleotides agree with TRBD2. CDR3 sequence reads: CASSPWEGRGEQYF. DNA of the CDR3: TGTGCCAGTAGTCCCTGGGAGGGGAGAGGCGAGCAGTACTTC.